This TCR beta chain derives from a study of identical twins (dated by TCRdb to between 2015 and 2016). Some background on the complete study: The study deep-sequenced TCR alpha and beta repertoires from monozygotic twins, unrelated adults of various ages and cord blood to test whether fetal clonotypes persist. Replicate twin experiments were performed at different times using different library preparation protocols to rule out contamination. What the study reported, not specific to this receptor: Fewer insertions were carried by abundant cord blood beta clonotypes; a weaker similar trend was observed in young adult naive repertoires, while no such trend was observed in memory repertoires. Conclusions relied on cross-sectional statistical analysis, since the same donors could not be followed over many years. Out-of-frame TCR alpha sharing in monozygotic twins was systematically underestimated by recombination models, whereas sharing between unrelated individuals was in agreement with the recombination models. Zero-insertion analyses could be partly confounded by invariant T cells such as MAIT and iNKT, although diverse VJ usage argued against such confounding for most clonotypes. Out-of-frame TCR alpha sequences shared between twins showed an excess of low generation-probability sequences compared with coincidental sharing between unrelated individuals. Excess twin sharing in beta out-of-frame sequences was weaker because fewer shared sequences lowered the signal-to-noise ratio.

The library came from 5' RACE. Reads for this sample came from an Illumina HiSeq 2000. A universal primer binding site was introduced by template switching, and a unique molecular identifier was present in the final cDNA, enabling accurate counting of TCR cDNA molecules. Specific primers in the conserved constant-segment region were used to synthesize first-strand cDNA for TCR alpha and beta chains. To control for contamination, every cDNA library carried two barcodes: a SMART-Mk sample barcode plus Illumina barcodes. TruSeq adapter sequences and Illumina sample barcodes were added in two successive PCR steps. TCR alpha and beta cDNA libraries were sequenced on the Illumina HiSeq platform with custom primers. Processing in the source paper ran as follows. Raw reads were processed with MiGEC to extract unique molecular identifiers, and MiXCR was used to determine CDR3 positions. For each individual, recombination models were inferred using an EM algorithm with the repgenHMM and IGoR tools. Shared clonotype analysis was performed with the tcR package in R, normalizing sharing by the product of cloneset sizes. To study raw recombination without the effects of thymic and clonal selection, out-of-frame nonproductive sequences were analyzed. TCRdb passed the public sequencing reads through fastp at Q25 and MiXCR, retaining productive beta sequences. Rows matching on CDR3 protein sequence are summarized as one entry with the most common DNA and genes. These V and J calls are TCRdb output, not the study's own analysis. The sample has roughly 720,000 distinct CDR3 sequences on record, 18% of them singletons. The biggest ten clones account for around 13% of the sample.

V is shortened by 8 bases, J by 7 bases, and the region joining them spans 18 bases. CDR1 and CDR2 are read off the germline V gene as MNHNS and SASEGT. From the cysteine through the phenylalanine, the CDR3 covers 14 amino acids. The DNA shown is the 42-base CDR3, in frame from base 1. This clonotype was picked up a small number of times. It lacks a known antigen. No base quality values were provided; no much bigger clone lies one nucleotide off. Every donor was a healthy Caucasian. Three pairs of female monozygotic twins, all aged about 18 to 30 years, made up the twin cohort. Peripheral blood mononuclear cells were the source from which RNA for the TCR libraries was isolated. This sample also belongs to another study, concerning T cells expressing NK-cell markers. Taken from the second paper: Seven to nine donors provided sorted CD3+CD56+NKG2C+, CD3+CD56+NKG2C- and CD3+CD56-NKG2C+ T-cell subsets, whose TCR beta-chain repertoires were profiled. Of the eight sequenced donors, seven were found to be HCMV-seropositive and one was found to be HCMV-seronegative. In several experiments an anti-gammadeltaTCR antibody was added to restrict sorting to alphabetaTCR-expressing T cells. For roughly six donors, the dominant CD3+CD56+NKG2C+ clonotypes were among the top 10 CD8+ clonotypes and accounted for 1.0-7.0% of CD8+ T cells. Those dominant clonotypes were again the most abundant among CD3+CD56-NKG2C+ cells in a handful of donors, at about 28.3-65%. It remained unclear whether the expanded NKG2C-expressing T cell clones were specific for HCMV antigens. Randomly selected healthy volunteers, three men and five women, were used as the eight sequenced donors. A commercial ELISA kit detecting HCMV-specific IgG in serum was used to determine HCMV serostatus. For six donors, bulk peripheral blood T-cell repertoires were also sequenced from unsorted PBMC. Reads were demultiplexed and grouped by UMI with MIGEC, and clonotypes were assembled and quantified with MiTCR. To remove erroneous sequences, TCR cDNA sequences were retained only when supported by two or more reads. Downstream repertoire analysis used the tcR package, and clonotypes were matched across fractions by CDR3 nucleotide sequence plus V segment. VDJmatch was used to annotate antigen specificity against VDJdb, with one amino acid substitution in CDR3 permitted.

The sample consisted of PBMCs. This clonotype was sampled from a woman aged 18-30 years in good health. This receptor chain uses TRBV6-1 and TRBJ2-1; the D gene lacks a confident call. The CDR3 protein is CASARVVVGNEQFF. The nucleotides are TGTGCCAGCGCTAGAGTAGTGGTTGGGAATGAGCAGTTCTTC.